The clone carrying this T cell receptor (beta chain) has ten or more counts. This specimen comes from a study of identical twins. V lost 8 bases and J lost 2; bases outside the gene matches: 8. The germline V gene encodes CDR1 ENHRY and CDR2 SYGVKD. The CDR3 totals 14 residues. MiXCR was run by TCRdb on the 5' RACE reads, yielding one entry per CDR3 protein. The sample has hundreds of thousands of distinct CDR3 sequences; about 9.4% are singletons. The data were also submitted as part of a second study, on yellow fever vaccine responses in identical twins.

The rearrangement joins TRBV10-3 to TRBJ2-5; 7 bases line up with TRBD1. Source material: PBMCs. The source of this sequence is a woman younger than 30 in good health. CDR3 loop: CAIAEGTAQETQYF. CDR3 DNA sequence: TGTGCCATCGCAGAAGGGACAGCTCAAGAGACCCAGTACTTC.